Presented here are 10 T cell receptor beta chains from one specimen sequenced in a study of CD8 T cells in Susac syndrome. Random hexamers were used to reverse transcribe an amount of roughly 0.45 to 1 ug RNA. Via MiXCR, TCRdb re-called the immunoSEQ multiplex PCR reads, giving one row per CDR3 protein. In the table there are about 200,000 distinct CDR3 sequences, approximately 90% of which are singletons. Sequencing was performed on CD8+ T cells from PBMCs. Receptor source: a human donor with multiple sclerosis.

The CDR3 bases are TGTGCCAGCAGTGAAGAGGGAGGACAGGGGGCGATTAATCAGCCCCAGCATTTT. Protein: CASSEEGGQGAINQPQHF. The V and J genes are TRBV2 and TRBJ1-5, with TRBD1 matching over 11 bases. V dropped 1 base and J dropped 4; count of bases not matched to a gene: 9. The CDR3 is made up of 18 amino acids. Germline V gene data show CDR1 as SNHLY and CDR2 as FYNNEI.

The gene calls are TRBV3-1 and TRBJ1-1; D remains unclear. Per germline, CDR1 LGHDT and CDR2 YNNKEL (reference sequence). V lost 0 bases, J lost 8 bases, and 13 bases lay in between. The CDR3 contains 14 residues. Here the CDR3 reads CASSQDEETEEAFF. Written as DNA, the CDR3 is TGTGCCAGCAGCCAAGACGAGGAGACGGAGGAAGCTTTCTTT.

This rearrangement joins TRBV12-3 or TRBV12-4 to TRBJ2-7, with a tentative D call TRBD1 (5 bases). Trimming shortened V by 4 bases and J by 2 bases, and 12 bases separated the two germline ends. The CDR3 covers 14 residues. The CDR3 DNA reads TGTGCCAGCAGTTCTTCAGGGTCCACCTACGAGCAGTACTTC. Translated: CASSSSGSTYEQYF.

CDR3 amino acids: CASSIPGFGTEAFF. The CDR3 DNA reads TGTGCCAGTAGTATCCCAGGGTTCGGCACTGAAGCTTTCTTT. The chain has TRBV19 and TRBJ1-1; a possible D gene is TRBD1 (5 bases). Germline values: CDR1 LNHDA, CDR2 SQIVND (reference sequence). The V end was cut by 3 bases, the J end by 4 bases, with 12 bases between. The CDR3 sequence is 14 residues long.

The rearrangement joins TRBV7-2 to TRBJ2-3; weak D call: TRBD2 (7 bases). Trimming stripped 0 bases from V and 0 bases from J, with 16 bases between. This CDR3 contains 18 residues. Germline-derived CDR1 and CDR2 are SGHTA and FQGNSA. The DNA for the CDR3 is TGTGCCAGCAGCTTAGCGGGGAGGGGGGGAGGCAGCACAGATACGCAGTATTTT. Protein product: CASSLAGRGGGSTDTQYF. The variable domain in full, completed from reference TRBV7-2 and TRBJ2-3, reads GAGVSQSPSNKVTEKGKDVELRCDPISGHTALYWYRQSLGQGLEFLIYFQGNSAPDKSGLPSDRFSAERTGGSVSTLTIQRTQQEDSAVYLCASSLAGRGGGSTDTQYFGPGTRLTVL.

This chain links TRBV4-1 with TRBJ2-5, with 9 nucleotides matching TRBD1. J was trimmed by 1 base and V by 5 bases; bases with no gene match: 8. The CDR3 spans 16 residues. Per the germline V gene, CDR1 is MGHRA and CDR2 is YSYEKL. CDR3 sequence (DNA): TGCGCCAGCAGCACATCCGGGACAGGGCTCCAAGAGACCCAGTACTTC. Translated, it gives CASSTSGTGLQETQYF.

This sequence joins TRBV19 and TRBJ1-1; D unclear. Germline CDR1 is LNHDA and CDR2 is SQIVND (reference sequence). Trimming shortened V by 8 bases and J by 8 bases, and 12 bases separated the two germline ends. CDR3 length: 11 residues. The chain's CDR3 is CASHRFPEAFF. The CDR3 DNA sequence: TGTGCCAGTCACCGATTCCCGGAAGCTTTCTTT.

The genes are TRBV15 and TRBJ2-1; 9 bases fit TRBD2. The CDR3 sequence is 15 residues long. The V gene's germline CDR1 is LNHNV and CDR2 YYDKDF (reference sequence). V trimming: 1 base; J trimming: 4 bases; junction bases outside the gene matches: 2. The CDR3 DNA sequence: TGTGCCACCAGCAGAGGCGGGAGGGGGTACAATGAGCAGTTCTTC. Translation gives CATSRGGRGYNEQFF.

The chain links TRBV29-1 to TRBJ2-7, with D perhaps assigned TRBD1 or TRBD2 (5 bases each). Trimming pared 3 bases from V and 6 bases from J, leaving 15 bases between. This CDR3 spans 13 amino acids. Germline loops: CDR1 SQVTM, CDR2 ANQGSEA. For the CDR3, the DNA is TGCAGCGTTGAGGGACCCCTCGCCCGCGAGCAGTACTTC. Residues: CSVEGPLAREQYF.

The chain carries TRBV27 and TRBJ2-7; D perhaps matches TRBD1 (6 bases). V shed 7 bases and J shed 3 bases, with 16 bases lying between them. The CDR3 is 14 amino acids. Germline CDR1 reads MNHEY; CDR2 reads SMNVEV (reference sequence). The CDR3 sequence is CASTGANRIYEQYF. In DNA form, the CDR3 reads TGTGCCAGCACAGGGGCGAACAGGATCTACGAGCAGTACTTC.